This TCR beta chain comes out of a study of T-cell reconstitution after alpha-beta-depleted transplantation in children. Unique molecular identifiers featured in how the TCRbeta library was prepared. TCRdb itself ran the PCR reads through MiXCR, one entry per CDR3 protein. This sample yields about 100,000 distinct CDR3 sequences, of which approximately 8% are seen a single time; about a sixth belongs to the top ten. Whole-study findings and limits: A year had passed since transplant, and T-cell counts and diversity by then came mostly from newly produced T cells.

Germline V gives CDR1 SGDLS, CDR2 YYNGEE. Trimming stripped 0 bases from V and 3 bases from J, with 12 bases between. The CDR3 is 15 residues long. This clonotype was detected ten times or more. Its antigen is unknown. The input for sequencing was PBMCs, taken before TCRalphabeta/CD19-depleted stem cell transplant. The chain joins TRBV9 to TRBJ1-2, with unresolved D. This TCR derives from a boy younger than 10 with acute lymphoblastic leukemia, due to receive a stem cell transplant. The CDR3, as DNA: TGTGCCAGCAGCGTAGACGGGCTCTCGGACTATGGCTACACCTTC. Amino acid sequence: CASSVDGLSDYGYTF.